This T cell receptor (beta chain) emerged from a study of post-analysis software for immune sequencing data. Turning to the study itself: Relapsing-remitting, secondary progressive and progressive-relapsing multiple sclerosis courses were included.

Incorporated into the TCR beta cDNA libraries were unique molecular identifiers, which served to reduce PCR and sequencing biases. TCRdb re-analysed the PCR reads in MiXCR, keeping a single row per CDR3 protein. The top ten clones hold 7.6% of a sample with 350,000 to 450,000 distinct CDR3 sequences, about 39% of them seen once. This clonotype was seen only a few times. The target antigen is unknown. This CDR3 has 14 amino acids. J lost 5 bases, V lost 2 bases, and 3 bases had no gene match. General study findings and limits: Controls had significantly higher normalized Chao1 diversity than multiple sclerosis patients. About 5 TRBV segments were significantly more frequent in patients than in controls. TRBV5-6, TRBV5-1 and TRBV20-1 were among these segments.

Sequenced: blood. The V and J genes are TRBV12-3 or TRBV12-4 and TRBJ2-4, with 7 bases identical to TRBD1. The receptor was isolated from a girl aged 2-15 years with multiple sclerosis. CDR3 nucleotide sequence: TGTGCCAGCAGTTTATTGAGGGGGCAAAACATTCAGTACTTC. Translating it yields CASSLLRGQNIQYF.